Only one count was recorded for the clone carrying this T cell receptor beta chain. Its antigen remains unidentified. V gave up 3 bases and J gave up 5 bases, with 14 bases separating them. This CDR3 has 15 amino acids. Germline CDR1 SGHRS, CDR2 YFSETQ. Assay used: immunoSEQ multiplex PCR; TCRdb lists only in-frame clones, some missing. The table has tens of thousands of clones, 90% seen once. These data belong to a study of PD-L1 blockade in urothelial cancer. In the study overall: Administration of atezolizumab to patients began around 2014, at 1,200 mg intravenously every 3 weeks. Patients previously received 0 to 3 chemotherapy regimens. Overall study results and limits: Durable-benefit patients had greater expansion of tumor-associated blood clones at 3 weeks.

The chain uses TRBV5-1 and TRBJ2-2, with D possibly TRBD1 on 8 matching bases. The clonotype comes from a man between 60 and 75 years old with urothelial cancer. The input for sequencing was PBMCs, taken around atezolizumab (anti-PD-L1) treatment. The DNA for the CDR3 is TGCGCCAGCAGCTCACCACAGGGGGGGACCGGGGAGCTGTTTTTT. This codes for CASSSPQGGTGELFF.